These T cell receptor beta chains were read from a single sample in a study of T cell changes during pregnancy in multiple sclerosis. Assay used: immunoSEQ multiplex PCR; TCRdb lists only in-frame clones, some missing. The sample lists around 42,000 clones, more than 90% seen once, with approximately 2% in the top ten. The sequences come from CD4+ T cells from peripheral blood mononuclear cells, collected after pregnancy. These receptors were collected from a female donor in good health, enrolled as a control in a pregnancy study. The CDR3 runs from the conserved cysteine through the conserved F or W. Each record gives: clone size, J gene, V gene, D gene, CDR3 DNA, CDR3 protein. The D gene is left open where the match is weak. Clone size appears in some rows only: once, few, many, or a class for an expanded clone.

clone size: .
J gene: TRBJ1-3
V gene: TRBV30
D gene: .
CDR3 DNA: TGTGCCTGGAAGGCAGGGGCTGGAAACACCATATATTTT
CDR3 protein: CAWKAGAGNTIYF

clone size: .
J gene: TRBJ1-1
V gene: TRBV4-2
D gene: .
CDR3 DNA: TGTGCCAGCAGCCAAGAAGGTAACAGGGACGCTTTCTTT
CDR3 protein: CASSQEGNRDAFF

clone size: .
J gene: TRBJ1-1
V gene: TRBV27
D gene: TRBD1
CDR3 DNA: TGTGCCAGCAGTTCCGGCGGGACAGGGAACACTGAAGCTTTCTTT
CDR3 protein: CASSSGGTGNTEAFF

clone size: .
J gene: TRBJ1-1
V gene: TRBV29-1
D gene: .
CDR3 DNA: TGCAGCGTTGACAGGGGACGGTCTGAAGCTTTCTTT
CDR3 protein: CSVDRGRSEAFF

clone size: .
J gene: TRBJ2-2
V gene: TRBV2
D gene: TRBD1
CDR3 DNA: TGTGCCAGCAGTACAGGGGGAATGGACACCGGGGAGCTGTTTTTT
CDR3 protein: CASSTGGMDTGELFF

clone size: few
J gene: TRBJ2-1
V gene: TRBV9
D gene: TRBD2
CDR3 DNA: TGTGCCAGCAGCGTAGAATTTGGGACTAGCAGATACAATGAGCAGTTCTTC
CDR3 protein: CASSVEFGTSRYNEQFF

clone size: .
J gene: TRBJ2-7
V gene: TRBV19
D gene: .
CDR3 DNA: TGTGCCAGTAGACAGGACCTCCCCTACGAGCAGTACTTC
CDR3 protein: CASRQDLPYEQYF

clone size: few
J gene: TRBJ1-3
V gene: TRBV19
D gene: .
CDR3 DNA: TGTGCCACCTGGGGGGGACCTTCGATCTCTGGAAACACCATATATTTT
CDR3 protein: CATWGGPSISGNTIYF

clone size: .
J gene: TRBJ1-1
V gene: TRBV28
D gene: TRBD1
CDR3 DNA: TGTGCCAGCAGTACAGGGGGCAAAGTAGCTGAAGCTTTCTTT
CDR3 protein: CASSTGGKVAEAFF

clone size: .
J gene: TRBJ1-2
V gene: TRBV15
D gene: .
CDR3 DNA: TGTGCCACCAGCAAAGGACAGCCGGGGGGCTACACCTTC
CDR3 protein: CATSKGQPGGYTF

clone size: few
J gene: TRBJ1-6
V gene: TRBV27
D gene: .
CDR3 DNA: TGTGCCAGCAGTGCGGACACCGATTCACCCCTCCACTTT
CDR3 protein: CASSADTDSPLHF

clone size: .
J gene: TRBJ2-3
V gene: TRBV7-9
D gene: TRBD1
CDR3 DNA: TGTGCCAGCAGGACGTCGGGACAGGGTAGAACAGATACGCAGTATTTT
CDR3 protein: CASRTSGQGRTDTQYF

clone size: .
J gene: TRBJ2-7
V gene: TRBV7-3
D gene: TRBD2
CDR3 DNA: TGTGCCAGCAGCTCAACAGGGGCTAGCGGGAGGTACGAGCAGTACTTC
CDR3 protein: CASSSTGASGRYEQYF

clone size: .
J gene: TRBJ2-3
V gene: TRBV4-3
D gene: TRBD2
CDR3 DNA: TGCGCCAGCAGCCAAGAGGCGGTAGCGGGAATGACAGATACGCAGTATTTT
CDR3 protein: CASSQEAVAGMTDTQYF

clone size: .
J gene: TRBJ1-5
V gene: TRBV10-1
D gene: .
CDR3 DNA: TGCGCCAGCAGTGGACAGGATCAGCCCCAGCATTTT
CDR3 protein: CASSGQDQPQHF

clone size: .
J gene: TRBJ1-5
V gene: TRBV7-2
D gene: .
CDR3 DNA: TGTGCCAGCAGCTTAGCGCGAGGATACAATCAGCCCCAGCATTTT
CDR3 protein: CASSLARGYNQPQHF

clone size: .
J gene: TRBJ1-6
V gene: TRBV28
D gene: .
CDR3 DNA: TGTGCCAGCAGTTGGGGGGGAAACTATAATTCACCCCTCCACTTT
CDR3 protein: CASSWGGNYNSPLHF

clone size: .
J gene: TRBJ1-1
V gene: TRBV18
D gene: .
CDR3 DNA: TGTGCCAGCTCACCAAACAACCCGACAGGCGGCACTGAAGCTTTCTTT
CDR3 protein: CASSPNNPTGGTEAFF

clone size: .
J gene: TRBJ2-3
V gene: TRBV5-1
D gene: TRBD2
CDR3 DNA: TGCGCCAGCAGCTTGGGATCCACTAGCGGGGGCACAGATACGCAGTATTTT
CDR3 protein: CASSLGSTSGGTDTQYF

clone size: .
J gene: TRBJ2-3
V gene: TRBV5-1
D gene: TRBD2
CDR3 DNA: TGCGCCAGCACGCTAGCGGGAGCGGGAGATACGCAGTATTTT
CDR3 protein: CASTLAGAGDTQYF

clone size: once
J gene: TRBJ1-6
V gene: TRBV28
D gene: .
CDR3 DNA: TGTGCCAGCAGTTTTGAGTCCTATAATTCACCCCTCCACTTT
CDR3 protein: CASSFESYNSPLHF

clone size: .
J gene: TRBJ1-1
V gene: TRBV6-4
D gene: .
CDR3 DNA: TGTGCCAGCAGTGAACAGCCGAACACTGAAGCTTTCTTT
CDR3 protein: CASSEQPNTEAFF

clone size: .
J gene: TRBJ2-7
V gene: TRBV28
D gene: .
CDR3 DNA: TGTGCCAGCAGTCCCGCCCGGACAGCCTCACCGTCCGAGCAGTACTTC
CDR3 protein: CASSPARTASPSEQYF

clone size: .
J gene: TRBJ2-2
V gene: TRBV18
D gene: TRBD1
CDR3 DNA: TGTGCCAGCTCAACACCGACAGGGGTTAACACCGGGGAGCTGTTTTTT
CDR3 protein: CASSTPTGVNTGELFF

clone size: .
J gene: TRBJ2-1
V gene: TRBV14
D gene: TRBD2
CDR3 DNA: TGTGCCAGCAGCCACGAGGCGGGAGGGCTCTACAATGAGCAGTTCTTC
CDR3 protein: CASSHEAGGLYNEQFF

clone size: .
J gene: TRBJ2-1
V gene: TRBV20-1
D gene: .
CDR3 DNA: TGCAGTGCTAGACGTGAGCAGTTCTTC
CDR3 protein: CSARREQFF

clone size: once
J gene: TRBJ2-7
V gene: TRBV28
D gene: .
CDR3 DNA: TGTGCCAGCAAAACGCACGGGTACGAGCAGTACTTC
CDR3 protein: CASKTHGYEQYF

clone size: .
J gene: TRBJ2-1
V gene: TRBV19
D gene: .
CDR3 DNA: TGTGCCAGTAGTATAGCAGGAAGATACAATGAGCAGTTCTTC
CDR3 protein: CASSIAGRYNEQFF

clone size: .
J gene: TRBJ1-3
V gene: TRBV19
D gene: TRBD1
CDR3 DNA: TGTGCCAGTAGTACCGACAGGGGGAGAGAGGAAAACACCATATATTTT
CDR3 protein: CASSTDRGREENTIYF

clone size: .
J gene: TRBJ2-1
V gene: TRBV27
D gene: TRBD1
CDR3 DNA: TGTGCCAGCAGTCCAGGGACAGGGGGCGCGGGAAATGAGCAGTTCTTC
CDR3 protein: CASSPGTGGAGNEQFF

clone size: .
J gene: TRBJ2-7
V gene: TRBV18
D gene: TRBD2
CDR3 DNA: TGTGCCAGCTCAACTAGCGGGGGTAATGGCGAGCAGTACTTC
CDR3 protein: CASSTSGGNGEQYF

clone size: .
J gene: TRBJ2-3
V gene: TRBV28
D gene: TRBD2
CDR3 DNA: TGTGCCAGCAGTCTAGCGACTAGCGGGGCGGGGAATTTT
CDR3 protein: CASSLATSGAGNF

clone size: .
J gene: TRBJ2-7
V gene: TRBV5-6
D gene: TRBD1
CDR3 DNA: TGTGCCAGCAGCACATCCGGGACAGGGAAACTGCGCGAGCAGTACTTC
CDR3 protein: CASSTSGTGKLREQYF

clone size: once
J gene: TRBJ2-5
V gene: TRBV27
D gene: TRBD1
CDR3 DNA: TGTGCCAGCAGCCGAATGGGGAGACAGGGCGAGACCCAGTACTTC
CDR3 protein: CASSRMGRQGETQYF

clone size: few
J gene: TRBJ1-5
V gene: TRBV7-2
D gene: .
CDR3 DNA: TGTGCCAGCAGCCGGGATTTGAGCAATCAGCCCCAGCATTTT
CDR3 protein: CASSRDLSNQPQHF

clone size: .
J gene: TRBJ1-4
V gene: TRBV29-1
D gene: .
CDR3 DNA: TGCAGCGCCGTTTTCGGGGAAAAACTGTTTTTT
CDR3 protein: CSAVFGEKLFF

clone size: .
J gene: TRBJ2-7
V gene: TRBV28
D gene: TRBD1
CDR3 DNA: TGTGCCAGCAGTGAGGGACAGGGGGCACCCTACGAGCAGTACTTC
CDR3 protein: CASSEGQGAPYEQYF

clone size: few
J gene: TRBJ2-3
V gene: TRBV19
D gene: TRBD2
CDR3 DNA: TGTGCCAGTAGTATGGGTCGGGAGGTCGATACGCAGTATTTT
CDR3 protein: CASSMGREVDTQYF

clone size: .
J gene: TRBJ2-3
V gene: TRBV28
D gene: .
CDR3 DNA: TGTGCCAGCAGTGGGTTCCCTAGCGACAGCACAGATACGCAGTATTTT
CDR3 protein: CASSGFPSDSTDTQYF

clone size: .
J gene: TRBJ1-5
V gene: TRBV18
D gene: .
CDR3 DNA: TGTGCCAGCTCACCTCAAGGACACAGCAATCAGCCCCAGCATTTT
CDR3 protein: CASSPQGHSNQPQHF